The 30 T cell receptor beta chains below were found in one sample sequenced in a study of cytomegalovirus exposure and HLA in healthy donors. Vbeta (60) and Jbeta (13) primers were used in the PCR. TCRdb's copy holds only in-frame clones and misses some; the assay was immunoSEQ multiplex PCR. Counted here are over 150,000 clones, roughly 80% occurring once; the ten biggest clones make up roughly 2%. The specimen sequenced was PBMCs. These receptors all stem from a human donor in good health.

V and J are TRBV11-2 and TRBJ2-1, with D possibly matching TRBD2 (5 bases). With 4 bases removed from V and 4 bases from J, the gap between germline ends came to 14 bases. CDR1 SGHAT and CDR2 FQNNGV come from the germline V gene. The CDR3 has 15 residues. CDR3: CASSSGSQSYNEQFF. The CDR3 coding sequence is TGTGCCAGCAGCTCGGGATCCCAGTCATACAATGAGCAGTTCTTC.

This chain links TRBV20-1 with TRBJ1-2; tentatively, D is TRBD1 (6 bases). Germline assignment: CDR1 DFQATT and CDR2 SNEGSKA (reference sequence). This CDR3 comprises 11 residues. V lost 7 bases and J lost 4, with 10 bases in between. CDR3 sequence: CSVPDSYGYTF. The CDR3 nucleotides read TGCAGTGTCCCGGACAGCTATGGCTACACCTTC.

The rearrangement links TRBV7-3 to TRBJ2-2, with 8 nucleotides matching TRBD1. The germline CDR1 and CDR2 sequences are SGHTA and FQGTGA. Trimming at V came to 5 bases and at J to 7 bases, leaving 6 bases not matched to a gene. The CDR3 totals 14 residues. The chain's CDR3 is CASSRRGLGGELFF. The DNA for the CDR3 is TGTGCCAGCAGCCGCAGGGGGCTCGGCGGGGAGCTGTTTTTT.

CDR3 loop: CASSPPGQGYNEQFF. As DNA, the CDR3 is TGCGCCAGCAGCCCTCCGGGACAGGGGTACAATGAGCAGTTCTTC. V usage is TRBV5-1 and J usage is TRBJ2-1, with 10 bases lining up with TRBD1. The length of the CDR3 is 15 residues. Germline-derived CDR1 and CDR2 are SGHRS and YFSETQ. J gave up 4 bases and V 4 bases, and 5 bases lay outside the gene matches.

This clone has just one count. The J gene is TRBJ1-1, the V gene TRBV6-5; possible D gene TRBD1, 6 bases. This CDR3 contains 15 residues. Trimming took 4 bases from V and 1 from J, leaving 13 bases between them. CDR1 MNHEY and CDR2 SVGAGI come from the germline V gene. The CDR3 DNA reads as TGTGCCAGCAGTTTGTCTCGAGGGGGGAACACTGAAGCTTTCTTT. Protein: CASSLSRGGNTEAFF.

V usage is TRBV7-2 and J usage is TRBJ2-5, with a possible D match to TRBD2 (6 bases). V lost 1 base to trimming and J lost 2 bases, with 11 bases between them. CDR3 size: 15 residues. Germline V lookup: CDR1 SGHTA, CDR2 FQGNSA. Here the CDR3 reads CASSLVGAGQETQYF. The CDR3 DNA reads TGTGCCAGCAGCTTAGTTGGGGCGGGGCAAGAGACCCAGTACTTC.

For this clone: Other DNA sequences within the sample encode an identical CDR3. This chain connects TRBV14 to TRBJ2-3; the D gene is possibly TRBD1 (6 bases). The CDR3 contains 15 residues. Germline CDR1 reads SGHDN; CDR2 reads FVKESK. V lost 4 bases, J lost 5 bases, and 16 bases lay in between. CDR3 bases: TGTGCCAGCAGCCGAGCACAGGGCTACGGAGATACGCAGTATTTT. Translated, it gives CASSRAQGYGDTQYF.

The rearrangement uses TRBV7-2 and TRBJ2-2; D gene ambiguous. Trimming stripped 1 base from V and 7 bases from J, with 10 bases between. CDR3 length: 14 amino acids. Germline V CDR1 and CDR2: SGHTA, FQGNSA. CDR3 sequence: CASSLGIQVGELFF. DNA of the CDR3: TGTGCCAGCAGCTTAGGAATTCAGGTCGGGGAGCTGTTTTTT. The complete variable domain, with remaining parts taken from reference TRBV7-2 and TRBJ2-2, reads GAGVSQSPSNKVTEKGKDVELRCDPISGHTALYWYRQSLGQGLEFLIYFQGNSAPDKSGLPSDRFSAERTGGSVSTLTIQRTQQEDSAVYLCASSLGIQVGELFFGEGSRLTVL.

The V call is TRBV2, the J call TRBJ2-5; 14 bases are shared with TRBD2. Per germline, CDR1 SNHLY and CDR2 FYNNEI. Trimming at V came to 3 bases and at J to 6 bases, leaving 3 bases not matched to a gene. This CDR3 comprises 15 residues. The CDR3 DNA is TGTGCCAGCAGTGAGGGACTAGCGGGGGTAAAGACCCAGTACTTC. Its protein is CASSEGLAGVKTQYF.

This clone was counted only a few times. V gene TRBV7-3 combines with J gene TRBJ2-3; tentatively, D is TRBD1 (5 bases). V was cut by 5 bases and J by 6 bases, with 12 bases left in between. Looked up from germline, CDR1 is SGHTA and CDR2 is FQGTGA. The CDR3 consists of 13 residues. For the CDR3, the DNA is TGTGCCAGCAGCCTAGAAGGGGTGGATACGCAGTATTTT. This translates into CASSLEGVDTQYF.

This rearrangement joins TRBV7-9 to TRBJ2-1; 8 bases are a match to TRBD1. With V trimmed by 4 bases and J by 5 bases, 7 bases remained unmatched. CDR1 is SEHNR, CDR2 FQNEAQ, per germline (reference sequence). CDR3 length: 15 residues. In nucleotides, the CDR3 is TGTGCCAGCAGCTCGTCCAGGGGGCGCGACAATGAGCAGTTCTTC. It encodes CASSSSRGRDNEQFF. The full variable domain, its missing parts supplied by reference TRBV7-9 and TRBJ2-1, is DTGVSQNPRHKITKRGQNVTFRCDPISEHNRLYWYRQTLGQGPEFLTYFQNEAQLEKSRLLSDRFSAERPKGSFSTLEIQRTEQGDSAMYLCASSSSRGRDNEQFFGPGTRLTVL.

The rearrangement uses TRBV19 and TRBJ1-5; the D is unclear. This CDR3 has 14 amino acids. Germline values: CDR1 LNHDA, CDR2 SQIVND (reference sequence). Trimming left V 10 bases short and J 1 base short, with 14 bases between. The CDR3 region is CATYKGGSNQPQHF. As DNA, the CDR3 is TGTGCCACCTATAAGGGAGGGAGCAATCAGCCCCAGCATTTT.

The genes are TRBV5-6 and TRBJ2-5; 12 nucleotides line up with TRBD2. CDR3 length: 16 residues. J gave up 4 bases and V 2 bases, and 6 bases lay outside the gene matches. Germline CDR1 SGHDT, CDR2 YYEEEE. The CDR3 DNA reads TGTGCCAGCAGCTTCCTCAAGACTAGCGGGGGAGAGACCCAGTACTTC. It translates to CASSFLKTSGGETQYF.

J is TRBJ1-1 and V is TRBV2; D possibly corresponds to TRBD1 (6 bases). In germline, CDR1 is SNHLY, CDR2 FYNNEI. Trimming removed 0 bases from V and 0 bases from J, with 8 bases in between. The CDR3 is 15 residues long. As DNA, the CDR3 is TGTGCCAGCAGTGAAGCACAGGGAATGAACACTGAAGCTTTCTTT. Protein sequence: CASSEAQGMNTEAFF. Combining the CDR3 with reference TRBV2 and TRBJ1-1 gives the whole variable domain EPEVTQTPSHQVTQMGQEVILRCVPISNHLYFYWYRQILGQKVEFLVSFYNNEISEKSEIFDDQFSVERPDGSNFTLKIRSTKLEDSAMYFCASSEAQGMNTEAFFGQGTRLTVV.

This clone appeared a single time. V usage is TRBV4-1 and J usage is TRBJ1-6, with D hard to call. This CDR3 has 17 amino acids. Between the trimmed V and J ends, which lost 4 bases and 8 bases, there was a span of 21 bases. Germline CDR1 reads MGHRA; CDR2 reads YSYEKL. The CDR3: CASSRNRPTDTDSPLHF. CDR3 sequence (DNA): TGCGCCAGCAGCCGAAACCGCCCCACCGACACGGATTCACCCCTCCACTTT.

The chain carries TRBV4-2 and TRBJ1-5, with TRBD1 as a possible D gene (6 bases). The germline V and J ends were trimmed by 5 bases and 4 bases, with 12 bases remaining between them. Germline V gives CDR1 LGHNA, CDR2 YNFKEQ. This CDR3 contains 14 residues. CDR3 coding DNA: TGTGCCAGCAGCGAACAGGGAAGGAATCAGCCCCAGCATTTT. Encoded protein: CASSEQGRNQPQHF.

This chain connects TRBV7-2 to TRBJ2-2; perhaps TRBD2 as D (6 bases). The CDR3 covers 17 residues. From germline, CDR1 is SGHTA and CDR2 FQGNSA. V gave up 5 bases and J gave up 6 bases, with 22 bases separating them. CDR3 in DNA: TGTGCCAGCAGCCCCCTCTATGGACTATCTGGCGCCGGGGAGCTGTTTTTT. It specifies CASSPLYGLSGAGELFF. Using reference TRBV7-2 and TRBJ2-2 for the parts outside the CDR3, the full variable domain is GAGVSQSPSNKVTEKGKDVELRCDPISGHTALYWYRQSLGQGLEFLIYFQGNSAPDKSGLPSDRFSAERTGGSVSTLTIQRTQQEDSAVYLCASSPLYGLSGAGELFFGEGSRLTVL.

The V gene is TRBV4-1, the J gene TRBJ1-4, with 10 bases aligning to TRBD1. V shed 3 bases, J shed 6 bases, and the junction held 7 bases outside the gene matches. Germline CDR1 MGHRA, CDR2 YSYEKL. CDR3 length: 16 residues. The CDR3, as DNA: TGCGCCAGCAGCCAGGACAGGGGGGGGCCGGATGAAAAACTGTTTTTT. This codes for CASSQDRGGPDEKLFF.

This sequence joins TRBV25-1 and TRBJ2-6; maybe TRBD1 (5 bases). Trimming removed 4 bases at V and 4 bases at J, with 17 bases between. Germline V gene data show CDR1 as MGHDK and CDR2 as SYGVNS. This CDR3 spans 17 amino acids. CDR3 sequence reads: CASSGPDRSSGANVLTF. CDR3 DNA: TGTGCCAGCAGTGGGCCCGACAGATCTTCGGGGGCCAACGTCCTGACTTTC.

In this sample, this clone turned up a few times. The chain recombines TRBV2 with TRBJ2-7; D may be TRBD1 (5 bases). Looked up from germline, CDR1 is SNHLY and CDR2 is FYNNEI. V lost 3 bases to trimming and J lost 3 bases, with 6 bases between them. CDR3 length: 12 residues. DNA for the CDR3: TGTGCCAGCAGTGACAGGGACTACGAGCAGTACTTC. Translation: CASSDRDYEQYF.

The chain has TRBV6-6 and TRBJ1-5, with TRBD1 matching over 8 bases. This CDR3 is built from 12 residues. J gave up 7 bases and V 7 bases, and 3 bases lay outside the gene matches. The germline V gene has CDR1 MNHNY and CDR2 SVGAGI (reference sequence). The DNA for the CDR3 is TGTGCCAGCACCAGGGGGCAACAGCCCCAGCATTTT. This sequence encodes CASTRGQQPQHF.

The chain combines TRBV19 with TRBJ1-1, with D unclear. Trimming took 4 bases from V and 0 from J, leaving 6 bases between them. The CDR3 length is 13 residues. Looked up from germline, CDR1 is LNHDA and CDR2 is SQIVND (reference sequence). CDR3 amino acids: CASSNSMNTEAFF. CDR3 sequence (DNA): TGTGCCAGTAGTAACAGCATGAACACTGAAGCTTTCTTT.

The V and J genes are TRBV5-8 and TRBJ2-3; D is possibly TRBD2 (6 bases). The CDR3 is 17 amino acids. CDR1 is SGHTS and CDR2 is YDEGEE in the germline V gene. V lost 0 bases and J lost 3, with 17 bases in between. This CDR3 is CASSLVVAGPSTDTQYF. The CDR3 coding sequence is TGTGCCAGCAGCTTGGTAGTGGCGGGGCCTTCAACAGATACGCAGTATTTT.

The CDR3 loop reads CASSLERERGYEQYF. CDR3 coding DNA: TGTGCCAGCTCACTGGAAAGGGAACGGGGGTACGAGCAGTACTTC. The chain is built from TRBV18 and TRBJ2-7; the D gene is possibly TRBD2 (6 bases). This CDR3 comprises 15 residues. Germline-derived CDR1 and CDR2 are KGHSH and LQKENI. V gave up 4 bases and J gave up 4 bases, with 17 bases separating them.

The chain has TRBV4-1 and TRBJ1-2; D is ambiguous. The CDR3 sequence is 14 residues long. The V end was cut by 0 bases, the J end by 4 bases, with 9 bases between. Germline V gene lookup returns CDR1 MGHRA and CDR2 YSYEKL. The CDR3 protein is CASSQDGEAYGYTF. The CDR3 nucleotides are TGCGCCAGCAGCCAAGATGGGGAGGCCTATGGCTACACCTTC.

The chain recombines TRBV5-1 with TRBJ1-2; D unclear. V was trimmed by 5 bases and J by 4 bases, leaving 15 bases between them. The V gene's germline CDR1 is SGHRS and CDR2 YFSETQ. The CDR3 length is 14 residues. CDR3 in amino acids: CASSGPLGIYGYTF. The CDR3 DNA follows: TGCGCCAGCAGTGGCCCCCTCGGGATCTATGGCTACACCTTC.

The gene calls are TRBV5-1 and TRBJ1-1; 8 bases align to TRBD1. J was trimmed by 3 bases and V by 0 bases; bases with no gene match: 1. This CDR3 spans 14 amino acids. Per the germline V gene, CDR1 is SGHRS and CDR2 is YFSETQ. The CDR3 DNA sequence: TGCGCCAGCAGCTTGGAGACAGGGGACACTGAAGCTTTCTTT. Protein sequence: CASSLETGDTEAFF.

This chain uses TRBV5-6 with TRBJ2-2; D remains ambiguous. The CDR3 is 15 residues long. In germline, CDR1 is SGHDT, CDR2 YYEEEE. Between the trimmed V and J ends, which lost 4 bases and 3 bases, there was a span of 13 bases. The DNA for the CDR3 is TGTGCCAGCAGCGCTTCTCCGGTGGACACCGGGGAGCTGTTTTTT. Amino acid sequence: CASSASPVDTGELFF.

The chain links TRBV11-2 to TRBJ1-4; possible D gene TRBD1, 5 bases. Trimming stripped 5 bases from V and 4 bases from J, with 17 bases between. Germline V gene lookup returns CDR1 SGHAT and CDR2 FQNNGV. The CDR3 is 16 residues long. CDR3 residues: CASSIYDRPLNEKLFF. The CDR3 DNA follows: TGTGCCAGCAGCATTTACGACAGACCACTTAATGAAAAACTGTTTTTT.

This clone was detected once. The genes are TRBV27 and TRBJ1-1, with D uncertain. There are 13 residues in the CDR3. V was cut by 4 bases and J by 5 bases, with 11 bases left in between. The germline V gene has CDR1 MNHEY and CDR2 SMNVEV (reference sequence). CDR3 nucleotide sequence: TGTGCCAGCAGTTGGGGAGGCCTGACTGAAGCTTTCTTT. Protein product: CASSWGGLTEAFF.